The sequence of this TCR beta chain was determined in a study of blood T cell repertoires in COVID-19. Study-level background: Whether acute or convalescent, the COVID-19 samples came from the United States, Italy and Spain. The cDNA or gDNA used as material had been derived from T cells, B-cell-depleted T cells, or PBMCs.

CDR1 is LGHDT and CDR2 is YNNKEL in the germline V gene (reference sequence). V was clipped by 2 bases and J by 5 bases, with 14 bases between them. The CDR3 runs 15 residues. This clone has just one count. The authors' processing: How many nucleated cells were present was estimated from reference gene primer amplification. The repertoire was sequenced with immunoSEQ multiplex PCR; TCRdb's copy has only in-frame clones and lacks some. The V and J calls and clone size were taken over from that table, and D and trimming were inferred from the DNA. The sample lists 110,000 to 150,000 clones; around 81% were seen once.

The gene calls are TRBV3-1 (or the pseudogene TRBV3-2) and TRBJ2-3; D uncertain. The sequenced material came from peripheral blood. The origin of this receptor is a woman between 45 and 65 years old with acute or convalescent COVID-19. Here the CDR3 DNA reads TGTGCCAGCAGCCAAAACCACTTTAGTGTAGATACGCAGTATTTT. Residues: CASSQNHFSVDTQYF.